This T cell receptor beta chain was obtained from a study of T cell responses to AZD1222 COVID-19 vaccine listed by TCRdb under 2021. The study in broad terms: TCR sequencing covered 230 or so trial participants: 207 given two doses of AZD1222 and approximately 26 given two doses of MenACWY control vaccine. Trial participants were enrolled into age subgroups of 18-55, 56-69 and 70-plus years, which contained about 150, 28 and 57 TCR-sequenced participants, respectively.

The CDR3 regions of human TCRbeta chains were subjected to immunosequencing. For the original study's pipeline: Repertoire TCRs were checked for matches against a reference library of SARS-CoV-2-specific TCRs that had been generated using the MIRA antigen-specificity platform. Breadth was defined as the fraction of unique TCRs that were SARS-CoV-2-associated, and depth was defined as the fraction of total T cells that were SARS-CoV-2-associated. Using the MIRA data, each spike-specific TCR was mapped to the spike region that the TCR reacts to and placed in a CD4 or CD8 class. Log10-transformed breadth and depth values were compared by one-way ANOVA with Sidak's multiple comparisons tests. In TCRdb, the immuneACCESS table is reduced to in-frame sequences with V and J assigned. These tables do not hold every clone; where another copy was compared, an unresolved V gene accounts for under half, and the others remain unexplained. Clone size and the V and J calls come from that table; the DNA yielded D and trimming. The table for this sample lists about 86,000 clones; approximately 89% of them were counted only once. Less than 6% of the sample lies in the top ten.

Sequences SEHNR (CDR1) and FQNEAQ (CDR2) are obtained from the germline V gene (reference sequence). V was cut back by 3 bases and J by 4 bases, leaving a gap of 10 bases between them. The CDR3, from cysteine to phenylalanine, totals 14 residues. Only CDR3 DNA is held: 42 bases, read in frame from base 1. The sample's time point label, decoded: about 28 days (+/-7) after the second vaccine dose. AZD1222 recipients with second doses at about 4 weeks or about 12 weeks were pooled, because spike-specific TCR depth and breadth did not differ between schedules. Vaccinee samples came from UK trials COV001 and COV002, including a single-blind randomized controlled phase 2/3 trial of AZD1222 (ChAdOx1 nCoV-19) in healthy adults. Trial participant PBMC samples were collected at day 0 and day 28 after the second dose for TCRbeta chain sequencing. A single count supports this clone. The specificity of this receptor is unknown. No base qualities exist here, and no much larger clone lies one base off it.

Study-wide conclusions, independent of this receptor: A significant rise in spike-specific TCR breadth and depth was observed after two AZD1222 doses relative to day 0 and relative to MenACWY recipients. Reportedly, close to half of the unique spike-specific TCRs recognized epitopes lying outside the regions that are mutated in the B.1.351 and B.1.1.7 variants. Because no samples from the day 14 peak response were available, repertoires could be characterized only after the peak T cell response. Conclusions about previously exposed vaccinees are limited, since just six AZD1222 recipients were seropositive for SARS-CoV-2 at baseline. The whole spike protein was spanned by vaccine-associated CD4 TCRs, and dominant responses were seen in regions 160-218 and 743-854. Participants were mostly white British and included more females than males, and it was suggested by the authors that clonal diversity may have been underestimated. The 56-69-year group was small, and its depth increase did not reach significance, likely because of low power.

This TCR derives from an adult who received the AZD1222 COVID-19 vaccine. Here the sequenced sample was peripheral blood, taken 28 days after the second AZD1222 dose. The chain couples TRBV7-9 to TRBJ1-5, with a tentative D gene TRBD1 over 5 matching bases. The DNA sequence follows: TGTGCCAGCAGCTTTAGGGGCACAAATCAGCCCCAGCATTTT. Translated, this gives CASSFRGTNQPQHF. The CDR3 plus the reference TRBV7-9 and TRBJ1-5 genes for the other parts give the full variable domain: DTGVSQNPRHKITKRGQNVTFRCDPISEHNRLYWYRQTLGQGPEFLTYFQNEAQLEKSRLLSDRFSAERPKGSFSTLEIQRTEQGDSAMYLCASSFRGTNQPQHFGDGTRLSIL.